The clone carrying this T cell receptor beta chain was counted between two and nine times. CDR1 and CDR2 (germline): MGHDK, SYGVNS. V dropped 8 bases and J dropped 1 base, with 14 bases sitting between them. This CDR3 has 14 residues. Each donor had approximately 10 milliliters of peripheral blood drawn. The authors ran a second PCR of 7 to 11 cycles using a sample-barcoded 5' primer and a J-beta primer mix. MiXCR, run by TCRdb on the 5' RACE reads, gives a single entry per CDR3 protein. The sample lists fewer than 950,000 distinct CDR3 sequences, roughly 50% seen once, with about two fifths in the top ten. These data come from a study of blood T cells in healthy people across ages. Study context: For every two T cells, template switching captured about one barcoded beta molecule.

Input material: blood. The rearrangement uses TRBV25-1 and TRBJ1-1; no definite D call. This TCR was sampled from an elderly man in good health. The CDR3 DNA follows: TGTGCCAGCCAAGGACTGGGGAGGAACACTGAAGCTTTCTTT. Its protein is CASQGLGRNTEAFF.